This entry lists 8 T cell receptor beta chains sequenced from one sample in a study of technical replicates of blood from a few donors. Libraries were prepared by immunoSEQ multiplex PCR; TCRdb keeps only in-frame clonotypes and omits some of them. The table has approximately 70,000 clones, under 98% seen once; the top ten hold roughly 0.3%. Sequencing was carried out using T cells isolated from PBMCs. The receptors stem from a human donor in good health.

The chain recombines TRBV6-4 with TRBJ1-2; the match to TRBD1 covers 8 bases. The germline CDR1 and CDR2 sequences are MRHNA and SNTAGT. With 10 bases clipped from V and 6 bases from J, the junction kept 10 bases outside the gene matches. CDR3 length: 13 residues. CDR3 residues: CAIKTGGINGYTF. The CDR3 DNA follows: TGTGCCATTAAAACAGGGGGTATCAATGGCTACACCTTC.

The chain recombines TRBV7-9 with TRBJ1-5; TRBD1 agrees at 9 bases. Germline V gives CDR1 SEHNR, CDR2 FQNEAQ (reference sequence). This CDR3 region has 14 residues. V dropped 6 bases and J dropped 4; count of bases not matched to a gene: 4. The CDR3 sequence: CASSRQGGNQPQHF. The CDR3 DNA is TGTGCCAGCAGTCGACAGGGGGGGAATCAGCCCCAGCATTTT. Together with reference TRBV7-9 and TRBJ1-5, the CDR3 gives the full variable domain: DTGVSQNPRHKITKRGQNVTFRCDPISEHNRLYWYRQTLGQGPEFLTYFQNEAQLEKSRLLSDRFSAERPKGSFSTLEIQRTEQGDSAMYLCASSRQGGNQPQHFGDGTRLSIL.

This sequence joins TRBV5-4 and TRBJ2-5; 11 nucleotides match TRBD2. Germline loops: CDR1 SGHNT, CDR2 YYREEE (reference sequence). Trimming at V came to 4 bases and at J to 0 bases, leaving 14 bases not matched to a gene. The CDR3 covers 19 residues. CDR3: CASSDPRIPGLADQETQYF. DNA for the CDR3: TGTGCCAGCAGCGATCCTCGAATTCCGGGACTAGCGGACCAAGAGACCCAGTACTTC. Supplemented by reference TRBV5-4 and TRBJ2-5, the full variable domain reads ETGVTQSPTHLIKTRGQQVTLRCSSQSGHNTVSWYQQALGQGPQFIFQYYREEENGRGNFPPRFSGLQFPNYSSELNVNALELDDSALYLCASSDPRIPGLADQETQYFGPGTRLLVL.

V gene TRBV10-3 combines with J gene TRBJ2-6; D is undetermined. The CDR3 totals 16 residues. Per the germline V gene, CDR1 is ENHRY and CDR2 is SYGVKD. The germline V and J ends were trimmed by 4 bases and 0 bases, with 10 bases remaining between them. CDR3: CAISVFGVSGANVLTF. The DNA of the CDR3 is TGTGCCATCAGTGTATTCGGAGTCTCTGGGGCCAACGTCCTGACTTTC.

Points on this clone: The same CDR3 can be traced to other DNA sequences in this sample. This chain uses TRBV19 with TRBJ1-1, with a weak D call TRBD1 (5 bases). The germline CDR1 and CDR2 sequences are LNHDA and SQIVND (reference sequence). The CDR3 totals 13 residues. The V gene lost 5 bases and the J gene lost 1 base, with 8 bases spanning the gap. CDR3 region: CASSQGRNTEAFF. CDR3 DNA sequence: TGTGCCAGTAGTCAGGGTCGGAACACTGAAGCTTTCTTT. Based on the CDR3 plus reference TRBV19 and TRBJ1-1, the full variable domain is DGGITQSPKYLFRKEGQNVTLSCEQNLNHDAMYWYRQDPGQGLRLIYYSQIVNDFQKGDIAEGYSVSREKKESFPLTVTSAQKNPTAFYLCASSQGRNTEAFFGQGTRLTVV.

The J gene is TRBJ2-1, the V gene TRBV7-9, with D possibly being TRBD1 (5 bases). Germline assignment: CDR1 SEHNR and CDR2 FQNEAQ (reference sequence). Trimming took 8 bases from V and 9 from J, leaving 17 bases between them. This CDR3 region has 13 residues. The CDR3 DNA reads TGTGCCAGCCGTCCCGCAGGGAAGGGTGAGCAGTTCTTC. It translates to CASRPAGKGEQFF.

V usage is TRBV4-3 and J usage is TRBJ1-1; a possible D gene is TRBD1 (5 bases). In germline, CDR1 is LGHNA, CDR2 YSLEER. V was cut by 1 base and J by 3 bases, with 12 bases left in between. This CDR3 region has 15 residues. Here the CDR3 reads CASSQGGAGYTEAFF. The CDR3, as DNA: TGCGCCAGCAGCCAAGGAGGGGCGGGGTACACTGAAGCTTTCTTT.

V usage is TRBV30 and J usage is TRBJ1-5; D may be TRBD1 (6 bases). Germline V gene sequence: CDR1 GTSNPN, CDR2 SVGIG (reference sequence). This CDR3 has 14 residues. Trimming shortened V by 6 bases and J by 5 bases, and 17 bases separated the two germline ends. The CDR3 loop is CACSTGPSYQPQHF. The CDR3 DNA follows: TGTGCCTGCTCGACAGGCCCATCTTATCAGCCCCAGCATTTT.